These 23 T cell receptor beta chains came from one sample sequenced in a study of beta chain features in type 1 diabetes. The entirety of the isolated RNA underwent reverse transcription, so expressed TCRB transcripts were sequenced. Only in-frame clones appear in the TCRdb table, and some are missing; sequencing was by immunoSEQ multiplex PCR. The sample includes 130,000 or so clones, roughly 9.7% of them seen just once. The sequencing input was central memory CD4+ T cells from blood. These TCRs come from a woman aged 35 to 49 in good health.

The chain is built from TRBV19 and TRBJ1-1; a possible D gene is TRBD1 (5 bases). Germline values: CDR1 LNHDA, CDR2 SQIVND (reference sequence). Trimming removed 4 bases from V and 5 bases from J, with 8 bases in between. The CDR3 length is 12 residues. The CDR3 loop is CASSKGMTEAFF. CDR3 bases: TGTGCCAGTAGTAAGGGGATGACTGAAGCTTTCTTT.

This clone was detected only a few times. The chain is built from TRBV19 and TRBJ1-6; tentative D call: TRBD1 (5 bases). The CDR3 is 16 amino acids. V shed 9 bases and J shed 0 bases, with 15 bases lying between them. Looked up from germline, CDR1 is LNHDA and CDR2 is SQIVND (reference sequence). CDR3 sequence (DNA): TGTGCCAGCGGGGACTCAATCTCCTCCTATAATTCACCCCTCCACTTT. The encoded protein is CASGDSISSYNSPLHF.

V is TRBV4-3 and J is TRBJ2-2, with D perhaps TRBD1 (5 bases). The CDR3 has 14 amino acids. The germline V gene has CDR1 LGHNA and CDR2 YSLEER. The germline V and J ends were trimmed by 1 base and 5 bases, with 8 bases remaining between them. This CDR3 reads CASSQVRVTGELFF. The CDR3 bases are TGCGCCAGCAGCCAAGTCAGGGTAACCGGGGAGCTGTTTTTT.

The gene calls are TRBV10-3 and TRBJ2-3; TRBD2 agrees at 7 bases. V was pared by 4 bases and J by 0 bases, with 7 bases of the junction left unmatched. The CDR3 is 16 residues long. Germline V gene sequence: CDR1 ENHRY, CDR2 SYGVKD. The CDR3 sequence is CAISGGAGTSTDTQYF. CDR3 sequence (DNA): TGTGCCATCAGTGGCGGAGCGGGGACCAGCACAGATACGCAGTATTTT.

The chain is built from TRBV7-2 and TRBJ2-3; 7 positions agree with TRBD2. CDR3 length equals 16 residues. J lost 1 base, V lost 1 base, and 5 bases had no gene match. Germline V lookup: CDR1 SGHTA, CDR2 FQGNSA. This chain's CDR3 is CASSLVGGVGTDTQYF. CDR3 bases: TGTGCCAGCAGCTTAGTTGGGGGGGTTGGCACAGATACGCAGTATTTT. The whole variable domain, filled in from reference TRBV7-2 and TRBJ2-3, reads GAGVSQSPSNKVTEKGKDVELRCDPISGHTALYWYRQSLGQGLEFLIYFQGNSAPDKSGLPSDRFSAERTGGSVSTLTIQRTQQEDSAVYLCASSLVGGVGTDTQYFGPGTRLTVL.

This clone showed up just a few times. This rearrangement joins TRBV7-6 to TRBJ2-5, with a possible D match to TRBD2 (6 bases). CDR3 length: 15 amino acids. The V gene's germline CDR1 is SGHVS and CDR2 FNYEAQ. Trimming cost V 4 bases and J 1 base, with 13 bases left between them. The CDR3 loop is CASSSSAGLQETQYF. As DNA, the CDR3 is TGTGCCAGCAGCTCTAGCGCCGGACTCCAAGAGACCCAGTACTTC.

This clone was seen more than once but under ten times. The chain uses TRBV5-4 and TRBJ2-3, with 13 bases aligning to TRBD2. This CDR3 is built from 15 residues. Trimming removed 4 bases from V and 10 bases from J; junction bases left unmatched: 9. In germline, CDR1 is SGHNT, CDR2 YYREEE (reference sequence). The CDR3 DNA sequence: TGTGCCAGCAGCGGGATACTAGCGGGGGGGCGAGCGCAGTATTTT. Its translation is CASSGILAGGRAQYF.

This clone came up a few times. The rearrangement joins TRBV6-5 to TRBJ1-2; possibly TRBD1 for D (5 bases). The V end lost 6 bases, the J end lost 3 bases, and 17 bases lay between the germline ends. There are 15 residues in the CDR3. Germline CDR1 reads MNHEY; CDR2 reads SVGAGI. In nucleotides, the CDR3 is TGTGCCAGCAGCCGCTCGGGAGGGGCACACTATGGCTACACCTTC. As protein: CASSRSGGAHYGYTF.

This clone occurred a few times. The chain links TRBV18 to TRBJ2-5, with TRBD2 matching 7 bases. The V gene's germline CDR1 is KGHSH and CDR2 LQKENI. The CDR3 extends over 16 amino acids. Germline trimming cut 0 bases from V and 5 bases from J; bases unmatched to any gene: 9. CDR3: CASSPPTSSGLETQYF. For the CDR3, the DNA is TGTGCCAGCTCACCACCGACGTCTAGCGGTTTGGAGACCCAGTACTTC.

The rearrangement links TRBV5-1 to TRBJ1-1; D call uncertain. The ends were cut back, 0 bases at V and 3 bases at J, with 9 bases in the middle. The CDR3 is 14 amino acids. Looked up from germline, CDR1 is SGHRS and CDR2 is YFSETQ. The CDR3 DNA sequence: TGCGCCAGCAGCTTGGGCGGGATCCACACTGAAGCTTTCTTT. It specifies CASSLGGIHTEAFF.

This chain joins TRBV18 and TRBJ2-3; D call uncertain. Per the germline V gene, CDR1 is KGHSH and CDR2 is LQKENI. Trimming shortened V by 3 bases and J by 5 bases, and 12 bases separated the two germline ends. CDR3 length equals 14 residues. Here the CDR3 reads CASSPAEVRDTQYF. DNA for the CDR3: TGTGCCAGCTCACCGGCAGAAGTAAGAGATACGCAGTATTTT. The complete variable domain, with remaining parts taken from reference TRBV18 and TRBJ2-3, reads NAGVMQNPRHLVRRRGQEARLRCSPMKGHSHVYWYRQLPEEGLKFMVYLQKENIIDESGMPKERFSAEFPKEGPSILRIQQVVRGDSAAYFCASSPAEVRDTQYFGPGTRLTVL.

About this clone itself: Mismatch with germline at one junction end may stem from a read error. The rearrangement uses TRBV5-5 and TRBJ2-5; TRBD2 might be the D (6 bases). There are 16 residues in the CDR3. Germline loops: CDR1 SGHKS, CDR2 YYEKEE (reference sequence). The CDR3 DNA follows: TGTGCCCGCAGCTTGGCGGGGTACAAATCACAAGAGACCCAGTACTTC. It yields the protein CARSLAGYKSQETQYF.

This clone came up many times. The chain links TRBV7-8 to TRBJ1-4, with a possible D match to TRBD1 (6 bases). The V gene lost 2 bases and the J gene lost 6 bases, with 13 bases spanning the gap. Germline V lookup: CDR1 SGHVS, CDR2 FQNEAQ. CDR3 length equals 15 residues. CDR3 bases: TGTGCCAGCAGCTTATCCCACAGGGTGGATGAAAAACTGTTTTTT. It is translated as CASSLSHRVDEKLFF.

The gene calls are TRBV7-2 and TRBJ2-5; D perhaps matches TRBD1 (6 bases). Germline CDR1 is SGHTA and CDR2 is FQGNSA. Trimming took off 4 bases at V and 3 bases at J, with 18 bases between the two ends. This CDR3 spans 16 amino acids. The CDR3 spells CASSSQTGWIKETQYF. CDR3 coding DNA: TGTGCCAGCAGCTCGCAGACAGGTTGGATCAAAGAGACCCAGTACTTC.

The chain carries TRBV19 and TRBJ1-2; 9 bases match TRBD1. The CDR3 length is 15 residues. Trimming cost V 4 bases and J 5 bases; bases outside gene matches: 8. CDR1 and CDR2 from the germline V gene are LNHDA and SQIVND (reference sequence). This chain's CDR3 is CASSTTSGTGYGYTF. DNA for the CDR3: TGTGCCAGTAGTACAACTTCCGGGACAGGGTATGGCTACACCTTC.

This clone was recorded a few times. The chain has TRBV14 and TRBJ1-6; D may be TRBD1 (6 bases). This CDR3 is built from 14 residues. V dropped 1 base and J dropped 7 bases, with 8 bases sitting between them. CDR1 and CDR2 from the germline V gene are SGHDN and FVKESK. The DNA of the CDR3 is TGTGCCAGCAGCCAAGGGCAGGGGAATTCACCCCTCCACTTT. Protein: CASSQGQGNSPLHF.

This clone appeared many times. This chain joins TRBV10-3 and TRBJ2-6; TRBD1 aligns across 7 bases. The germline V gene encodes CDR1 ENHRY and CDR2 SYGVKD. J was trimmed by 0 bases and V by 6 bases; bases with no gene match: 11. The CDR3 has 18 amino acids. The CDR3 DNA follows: TGTGCCATCAGGGCCGGGACAGTATCTCACTCTGGGGCCAACGTCCTGACTTTC. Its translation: CAIRAGTVSHSGANVLTF.

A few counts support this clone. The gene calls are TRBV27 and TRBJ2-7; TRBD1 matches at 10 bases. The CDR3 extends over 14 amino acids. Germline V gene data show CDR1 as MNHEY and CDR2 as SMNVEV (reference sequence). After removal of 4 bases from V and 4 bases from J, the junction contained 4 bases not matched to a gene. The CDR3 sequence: CASSSTGGTYEQYF. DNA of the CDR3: TGTGCCAGCAGTTCGACAGGGGGCACGTACGAGCAGTACTTC.

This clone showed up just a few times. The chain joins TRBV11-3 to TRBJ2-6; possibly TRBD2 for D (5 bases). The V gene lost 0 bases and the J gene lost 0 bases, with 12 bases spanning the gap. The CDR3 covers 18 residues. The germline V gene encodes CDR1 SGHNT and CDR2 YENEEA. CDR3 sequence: CASSLDSRDISGANVLTF. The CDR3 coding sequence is TGTGCCAGCAGCTTAGACAGTCGGGATATCTCTGGGGCCAACGTCCTGACTTTC.

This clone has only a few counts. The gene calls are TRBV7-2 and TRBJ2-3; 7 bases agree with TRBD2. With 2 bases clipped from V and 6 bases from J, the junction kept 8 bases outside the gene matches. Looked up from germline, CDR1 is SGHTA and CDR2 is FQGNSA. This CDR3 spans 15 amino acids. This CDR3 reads CASSLQRGSPDTQYF. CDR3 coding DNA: TGTGCCAGCAGCTTACAGCGGGGATCTCCGGATACGCAGTATTTT. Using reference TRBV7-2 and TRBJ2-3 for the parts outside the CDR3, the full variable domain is GAGVSQSPSNKVTEKGKDVELRCDPISGHTALYWYRQSLGQGLEFLIYFQGNSAPDKSGLPSDRFSAERTGGSVSTLTIQRTQQEDSAVYLCASSLQRGSPDTQYFGPGTRLTVL.

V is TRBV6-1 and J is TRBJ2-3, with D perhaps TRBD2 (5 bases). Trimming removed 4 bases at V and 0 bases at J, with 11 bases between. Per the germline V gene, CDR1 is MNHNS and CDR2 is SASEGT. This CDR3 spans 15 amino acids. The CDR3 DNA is TGTGCCAGCAGTGTACTTCGGGGTAGCACAGATACGCAGTATTTT. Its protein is CASSVLRGSTDTQYF.

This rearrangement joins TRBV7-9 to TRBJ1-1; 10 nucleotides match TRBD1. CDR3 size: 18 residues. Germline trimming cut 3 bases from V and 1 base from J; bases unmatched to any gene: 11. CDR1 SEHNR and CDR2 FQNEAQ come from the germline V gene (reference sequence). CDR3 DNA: TGTGCCAGCAGCTTGGCCTGGGACAGGGGCCCTAAGAACACTGAAGCTTTCTTT. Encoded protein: CASSLAWDRGPKNTEAFF.

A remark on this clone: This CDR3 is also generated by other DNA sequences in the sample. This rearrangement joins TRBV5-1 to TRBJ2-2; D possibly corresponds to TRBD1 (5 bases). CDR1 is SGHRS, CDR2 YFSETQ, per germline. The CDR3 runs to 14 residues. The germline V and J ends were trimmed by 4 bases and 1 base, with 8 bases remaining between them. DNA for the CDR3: TGCGCCAGCAGCCCTCAGGGGAACACCGGGGAGCTGTTTTTT. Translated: CASSPQGNTGELFF.